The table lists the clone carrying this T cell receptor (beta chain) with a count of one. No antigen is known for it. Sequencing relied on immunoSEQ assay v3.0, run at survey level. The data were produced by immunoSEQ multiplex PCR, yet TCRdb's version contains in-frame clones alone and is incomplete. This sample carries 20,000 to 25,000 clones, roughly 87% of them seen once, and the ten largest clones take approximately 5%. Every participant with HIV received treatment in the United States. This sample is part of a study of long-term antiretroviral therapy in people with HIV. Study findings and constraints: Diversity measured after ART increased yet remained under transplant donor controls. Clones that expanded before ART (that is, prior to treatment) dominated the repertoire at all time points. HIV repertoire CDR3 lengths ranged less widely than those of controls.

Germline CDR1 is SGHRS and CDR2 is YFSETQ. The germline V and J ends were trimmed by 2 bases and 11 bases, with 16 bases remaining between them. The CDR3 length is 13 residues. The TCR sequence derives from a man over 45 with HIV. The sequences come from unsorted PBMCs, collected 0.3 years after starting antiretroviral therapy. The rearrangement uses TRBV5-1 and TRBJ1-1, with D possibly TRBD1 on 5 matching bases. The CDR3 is CASSFTPRQWAFF. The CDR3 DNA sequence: TGCGCCAGCAGCTTTACTCCTAGACAGTGGGCTTTCTTT.